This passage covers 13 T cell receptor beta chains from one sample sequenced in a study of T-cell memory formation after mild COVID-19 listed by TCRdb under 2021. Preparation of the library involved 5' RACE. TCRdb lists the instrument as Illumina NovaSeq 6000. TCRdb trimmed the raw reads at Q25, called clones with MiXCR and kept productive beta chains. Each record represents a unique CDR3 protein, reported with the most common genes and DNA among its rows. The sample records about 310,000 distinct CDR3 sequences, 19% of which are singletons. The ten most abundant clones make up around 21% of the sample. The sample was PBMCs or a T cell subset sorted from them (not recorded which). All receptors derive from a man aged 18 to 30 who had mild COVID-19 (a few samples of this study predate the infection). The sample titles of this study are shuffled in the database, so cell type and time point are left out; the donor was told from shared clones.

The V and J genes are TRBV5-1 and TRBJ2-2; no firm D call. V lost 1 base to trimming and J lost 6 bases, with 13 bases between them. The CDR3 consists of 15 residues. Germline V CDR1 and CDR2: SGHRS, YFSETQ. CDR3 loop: CASSLLGSRAGELFF. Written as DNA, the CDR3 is TGCGCCAGCAGCTTGCTCGGCTCCCGGGCCGGGGAGCTGTTTTTT. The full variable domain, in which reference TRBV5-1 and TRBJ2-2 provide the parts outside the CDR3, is KAGVTQTPRYLIKTRGQQVTLSCSPISGHRSVSWYQQTPGQGLQFLFEYFSETQRNKGNFPGRFSGRQFSNSRSEMNVSTLELGDSALYLCASSLLGSRAGELFFGEGSRLTVL.

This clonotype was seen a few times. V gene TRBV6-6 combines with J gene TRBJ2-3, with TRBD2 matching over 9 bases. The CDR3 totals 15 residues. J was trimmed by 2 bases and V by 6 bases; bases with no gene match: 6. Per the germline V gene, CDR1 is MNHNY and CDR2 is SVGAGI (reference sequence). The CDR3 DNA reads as TGTGCCAGCAGCCGACTAGCGGATTCCACAGATACGCAGTATTTT. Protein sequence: CASSRLADSTDTQYF.

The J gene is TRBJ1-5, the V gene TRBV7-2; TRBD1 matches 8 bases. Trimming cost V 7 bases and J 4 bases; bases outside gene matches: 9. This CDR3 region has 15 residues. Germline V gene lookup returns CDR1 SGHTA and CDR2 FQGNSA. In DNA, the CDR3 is TGTGCCAGCACCCAAAAAAGGGACAGGAATCAGCCCCAGCATTTT. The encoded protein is CASTQKRDRNQPQHF.

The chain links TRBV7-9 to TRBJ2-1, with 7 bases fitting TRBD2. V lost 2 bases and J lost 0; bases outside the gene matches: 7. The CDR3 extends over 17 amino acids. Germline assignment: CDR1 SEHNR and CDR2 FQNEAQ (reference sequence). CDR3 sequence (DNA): TGTGCCAGCAGCTTATCCGCGGGGGTGAGCTCCTACAATGAGCAGTTCTTC. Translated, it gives CASSLSAGVSSYNEQFF. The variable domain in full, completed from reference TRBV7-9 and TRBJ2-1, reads DTGVSQNPRHKITKRGQNVTFRCDPISEHNRLYWYRQTLGQGPEFLTYFQNEAQLEKSRLLSDRFSAERPKGSFSTLEIQRTEQGDSAMYLCASSLSAGVSSYNEQFFGPGTRLTVL.

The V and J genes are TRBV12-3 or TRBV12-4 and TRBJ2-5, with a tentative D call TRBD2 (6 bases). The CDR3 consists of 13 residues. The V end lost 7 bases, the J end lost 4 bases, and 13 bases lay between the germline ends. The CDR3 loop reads CASTVLAGETQYF. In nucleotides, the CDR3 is TGTGCCAGCACCGTACTAGCTGGAGAGACCCAGTACTTC.

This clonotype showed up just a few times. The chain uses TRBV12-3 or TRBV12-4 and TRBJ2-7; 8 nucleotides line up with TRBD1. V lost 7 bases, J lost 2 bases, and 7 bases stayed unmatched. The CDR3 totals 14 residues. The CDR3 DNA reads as TGTGCCAGCACCCACCGGACAGGGCCCTACGAGCAGTACTTC. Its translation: CASTHRTGPYEQYF.

The CDR3 region has the DNA TGTGCCAGCAGCTTGGTAATCACCAACTATGGCTACACCTTC. As protein: CASSLVITNYGYTF. The J gene is TRBJ1-2, the V gene TRBV7-9, with D unclear. This CDR3 spans 14 amino acids. Germline V lookup: CDR1 SEHNR, CDR2 FQNEAQ (reference sequence). V was pared by 3 bases and J by 2 bases, with 10 bases between.

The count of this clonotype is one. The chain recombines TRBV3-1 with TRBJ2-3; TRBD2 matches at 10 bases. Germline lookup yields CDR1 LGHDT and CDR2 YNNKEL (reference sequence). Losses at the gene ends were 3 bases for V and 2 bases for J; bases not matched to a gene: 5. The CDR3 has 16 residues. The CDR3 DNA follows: TGTGCCAGCAGCCACCGACTAGCGGGTTACACAGATACGCAGTATTTT. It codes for CASSHRLAGYTDTQYF.

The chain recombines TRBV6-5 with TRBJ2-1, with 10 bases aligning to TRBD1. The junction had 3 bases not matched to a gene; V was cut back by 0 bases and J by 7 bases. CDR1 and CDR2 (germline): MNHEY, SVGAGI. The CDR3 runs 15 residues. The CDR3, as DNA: TGTGCCAGCAGTTACTCTGGGACAGGGGCAAATGAGCAGTTCTTC. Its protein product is CASSYSGTGANEQFF.

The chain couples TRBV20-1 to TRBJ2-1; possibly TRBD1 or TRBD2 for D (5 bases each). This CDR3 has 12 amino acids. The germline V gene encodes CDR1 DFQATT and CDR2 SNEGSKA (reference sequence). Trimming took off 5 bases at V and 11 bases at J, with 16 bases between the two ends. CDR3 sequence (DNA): TGCAGTGCTCGCCGGGACGTAAATAAGCAGTTCTTC. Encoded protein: CSARRDVNKQFF.

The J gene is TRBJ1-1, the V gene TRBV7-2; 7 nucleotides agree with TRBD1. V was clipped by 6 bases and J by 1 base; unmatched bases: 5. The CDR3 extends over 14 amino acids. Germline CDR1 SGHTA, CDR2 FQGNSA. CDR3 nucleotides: TGTGCCAGCAGAACGGGACAGAGGAACACTGAAGCTTTCTTT. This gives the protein CASRTGQRNTEAFF.

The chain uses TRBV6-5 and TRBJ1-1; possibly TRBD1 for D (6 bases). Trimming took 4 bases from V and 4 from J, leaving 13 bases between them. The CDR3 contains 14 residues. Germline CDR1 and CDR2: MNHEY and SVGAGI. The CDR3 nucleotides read TGTGCCAGCAGTTCGACAGGAGAACGCACTGAAGCTTTCTTT. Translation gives CASSSTGERTEAFF.

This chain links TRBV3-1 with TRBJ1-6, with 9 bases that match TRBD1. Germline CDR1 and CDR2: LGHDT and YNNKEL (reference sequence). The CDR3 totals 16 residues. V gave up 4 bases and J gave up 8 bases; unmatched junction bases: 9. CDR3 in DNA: TGTGCCAGCAGCCCGCTATCCGGGACAGGGCATTCACCCCTCCACTTT. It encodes CASSPLSGTGHSPLHF.